These 14 T cell receptor beta chains came from one sample sequenced in a study of memory CD4+ T cells and cytomegalovirus serostatus. This table comes from immunoSEQ multiplex PCR, and its TCRdb copy is limited to in-frame clones, with some not included. This sample has just under 40,000 clones, with nearly 80% found just once. Single viable CD3+CD4+CD8-CD45RO+ cells were sorted as the memory CD4+ T cells. Material for sequencing was memory CD4+ T cells from blood. These receptors all stem from an adult in good health and CMV-seronegative.

The chain links TRBV19 to TRBJ2-2; D may correspond to TRBD1 or TRBD2 (5 bases each). The germline V and J ends were trimmed by 3 bases and 4 bases, with 9 bases remaining between them. Germline-derived CDR1 and CDR2 are LNHDA and SQIVND (reference sequence). CDR3 length: 14 amino acids. The CDR3 DNA reads as TGTGCCAGTAGTATTCGGGGACCCACCGGGGAGCTGTTTTTT. Its translation is CASSIRGPTGELFF.

This clone is deemed medium-sized. The J gene is TRBJ1-1, the V gene TRBV5-4; D may be TRBD1 (5 bases). Trimming left V 1 base short and J 5 bases short, with 12 bases between. In germline, CDR1 is SGHNT, CDR2 YYREEE (reference sequence). The CDR3 runs 14 residues. The CDR3 reads CASSLSGGRTEAFF. CDR3 DNA: TGTGCCAGCAGCTTGTCCGGGGGACGAACTGAAGCTTTCTTT. The whole variable domain, remainder taken from reference TRBV5-4 and TRBJ1-1, is ETGVTQSPTHLIKTRGQQVTLRCSSQSGHNTVSWYQQALGQGPQFIFQYYREEENGRGNFPPRFSGLQFPNYSSELNVNALELDDSALYLCASSLSGGRTEAFFGQGTRLTVV.

The table lists this clone with a few counts. The chain joins TRBV15 to TRBJ1-1; TRBD1 is a possible D gene (5 bases). The germline V gene has CDR1 LNHNV and CDR2 YYDKDF (reference sequence). The V gene lost 0 bases and the J gene lost 5 bases, with 13 bases spanning the gap. The length of the CDR3 is 15 residues. Written as DNA, the CDR3 is TGTGCCACCAGCAGAGATCTGAGGGGTCCAACTGAAGCTTTCTTT. This translates into CATSRDLRGPTEAFF.

V is TRBV7-2 and J is TRBJ2-7; unclear D gene. Trimming pared 5 bases from V and 0 bases from J, leaving 11 bases between. The CDR3 is 14 residues long. Germline V gene data show CDR1 as SGHTA and CDR2 as FQGNSA. CDR3 bases: TGTGCCAGCAGCGAGCTTGACACCTCCTACGAGCAGTACTTC. Amino acids: CASSELDTSYEQYF.

This chain uses TRBV19 with TRBJ2-3; 7 bases map to TRBD2. The CDR3 sequence is 16 residues long. V shed 3 bases and J 2 bases; nucleotides not matched to a gene: 8. Germline V gene sequence: CDR1 LNHDA, CDR2 SQIVND (reference sequence). The CDR3 DNA reads as TGTGCCAGTAGTATCCCGGGGCTAGCGGTCACAGATACGCAGTATTTT. Residues: CASSIPGLAVTDTQYF.

The chain is built from TRBV29-1 and TRBJ2-3; D is perhaps TRBD2 (6 bases). The CDR3 sequence is 15 residues long. Germline V CDR1 and CDR2: SQVTM, ANQGSEA. With 4 bases removed from V and 2 bases from J, the gap between germline ends came to 16 bases. CDR3 bases: TGCAGCGTTGGGGGACTCGACATCCTCACAGATACGCAGTATTTT. Its protein is CSVGGLDILTDTQYF.

The V gene is TRBV9, the J gene TRBJ2-3; unclear D gene. Germline V gives CDR1 SGDLS, CDR2 YYNGEE. Trimming left V 0 bases short and J 0 bases short, with 8 bases between. The CDR3 is 15 residues long. As DNA, the CDR3 is TGTGCCAGCAGCGTAGGGGTAGCTAGCACAGATACGCAGTATTTT. Translation: CASSVGVASTDTQYF.

This chain links TRBV14 with TRBJ1-2; weak D call: TRBD1 (6 bases). V lost 5 bases and J lost 8, with 21 bases in between. The germline V gene encodes CDR1 SGHDN and CDR2 FVKESK. This CDR3 spans 15 amino acids. The chain's CDR3 is CASSVDRGGQGGYTF. The CDR3 bases are TGTGCCAGCAGCGTCGATAGAGGGGGTCAGGGCGGCTACACCTTC.

This chain joins TRBV5-1 and TRBJ1-1; D is ambiguous. This CDR3 region has 13 residues. CDR1 is SGHRS and CDR2 is YFSETQ in the germline V gene. Trimming cost V 0 bases and J 0 bases, with 3 bases left between them. The CDR3 spells CASSLAVNTEAFF. The CDR3 nucleotides are TGCGCCAGCAGCTTGGCAGTGAACACTGAAGCTTTCTTT.

The V and J genes are TRBV7-9 and TRBJ1-6; D gene ambiguous. CDR1 is SEHNR and CDR2 is FQNEAQ in the germline V gene (reference sequence). This CDR3 region has 13 residues. Between the trimmed V and J ends, which lost 6 bases and 6 bases, there was a span of 9 bases. Here the CDR3 DNA reads TGTGCCAGCAGGGCCCTCACTAATTCACCCCTCCACTTT. Protein: CASRALTNSPLHF.

The chain is built from TRBV19 and TRBJ1-2; a possible D gene is TRBD1 (5 bases). Trimming shortened V by 6 bases and J by 7 bases, and 24 bases separated the two germline ends. The CDR3 loop spans 16 amino acids. The germline gives CDR1 LNHDA, CDR2 SQIVND (reference sequence). CDR3 residues: CASSPTDIGTSSGYTF. The CDR3 bases are TGTGCCAGTAGCCCGACAGATATTGGGACCTCTTCTGGCTACACCTTC. The variable domain in full, completed from reference TRBV19 and TRBJ1-2, reads DGGITQSPKYLFRKEGQNVTLSCEQNLNHDAMYWYRQDPGQGLRLIYYSQIVNDFQKGDIAEGYSVSREKKESFPLTVTSAQKNPTAFYLCASSPTDIGTSSGYTFGSGTRLTVV.

A single count supports this clone. This sequence joins TRBV7-2 and TRBJ1-1; D is unresolved. The CDR3 has 13 amino acids. Germline V gene data show CDR1 as SGHTA and CDR2 as FQGNSA. Trimming shortened V by 2 bases and J by 1 base, and 5 bases separated the two germline ends. The CDR3 nucleotides read TGTGCCAGCAGCTTAAGAGGGAACACTGAAGCTTTCTTT. Translating gives CASSLRGNTEAFF.

The chain employs TRBV13 and TRBJ1-4, with D perhaps matching TRBD1 (5 bases). CDR3 size: 14 residues. Per the germline V gene, CDR1 is PRHDT and CDR2 is FYEKMQ (reference sequence). Between the trimmed V and J ends, which lost 3 bases and 4 bases, there was a span of 9 bases. The CDR3 nucleotides read TGTGCCAGCAGCTTGGGACGGAGTAATGAAAAACTGTTTTTT. Translating gives CASSLGRSNEKLFF.

The rearrangement uses TRBV7-3 and TRBJ1-4, with a weak D call TRBD1 (5 bases). V was clipped by 1 base and J by 7 bases, with 13 bases between them. The germline gives CDR1 SGHTA, CDR2 FQGTGA. The CDR3 extends over 15 amino acids. CDR3 loop: CASSLRAGMGEKLFF. The CDR3 bases are TGTGCCAGCAGCTTAAGGGCAGGGATGGGTGAAAAACTGTTTTTT.